Described below is a single TCR beta chain sequence and its context. V dropped 2 bases and J dropped 6 bases, with 10 bases sitting between them. This CDR3 has 14 residues. The germline V gene has CDR1 SGHTA and CDR2 FQGNSA. This sample is drawn from a study of T cells in Graves' hyperthyroidism and ophthalmopathy. Criteria for exclusion of patients were uncontrolled infection, other autoimmune disease, pregnancy or lactation. RNA transcripts were the template for amplifying TCR beta CDR3 regions. The TCR CDR3 was amplified in a first-round RT-PCR using the HTBI primer set. TCRdb used MiXCR to reprocess the multiplex PCR reads, holding one entry per CDR3 protein. Of 560,000 or so distinct CDR3 sequences listed, roughly 50% were seen once; the top ten hold approximately 8.2%.

The V gene is TRBV7-2, the J gene TRBJ1-4; D possibly corresponds to TRBD1 (6 bases). The sequenced sample was peripheral blood or thyroid tissue (not recorded which). The sequence derives from a woman aged 18-30 years with Graves' hyperthyroidism. The CDR3 DNA follows: TGTGCCAGCAGCTTAAGCCGGACAGATGAAAAACTGTTTTTT. Encoded protein: CASSLSRTDEKLFF.